The rows below give T cell receptor beta chains drawn from one sample of a study of T cell responses to AZD1222 COVID-19 vaccine. Produced via immunoSEQ multiplex PCR; TCRdb's table is partial and in-frame only. Altogether roughly 67,000 clones are present, about nine tenths being singletons, with the ten largest covering about 8%. The source was peripheral blood, collected on day 0 of AZD1222 vaccination. These receptors were taken from an adult in good health. The CDR3 runs from the conserved cysteine through the conserved F or W. Fields, in order: CDR3 length, D gene, clone size, V gene, J gene, CDR3 protein, CDR3 DNA. The D gene is left open where the match is weak. Rows may omit the clone size; those that give it use once, few, many or a size class.

length: 13; D: TRBD1; size: .; V: TRBV2; J: TRBJ1-2; CDR3: CASNFQGARGYTF; DNA: TGTGCCAGCAACTTTCAGGGGGCCCGGGGCTACACCTTC
length: 16; D: TRBD1; size: .; V: TRBV12-5; J: TRBJ2-7; CDR3: CASGLVLGQGAYEQYF; DNA: TGTGCTAGTGGTTTGGTACTGGGACAGGGCGCCTACGAGCAGTACTTC
length: 14; D: .; size: .; V: TRBV5-1; J: TRBJ1-4; CDR3: CASSPGTNNEKLFF; DNA: TGCGCCAGCAGCCCCGGGACCAATAATGAAAAACTGTTTTTT
length: 14; D: .; size: .; V: TRBV28; J: TRBJ1-6; CDR3: CASSLHRDNSPLHF; DNA: TGTGCCAGCAGTCTCCACAGGGATAATTCACCCCTCCACTTT
length: 12; D: .; size: .; V: TRBV19; J: TRBJ1-2; CDR3: CASSIGLEGYTF; DNA: TGTGCCAGTAGTATTGGTCTGGAGGGCTACACCTTC
length: 14; D: .; size: few; V: TRBV11-3; J: TRBJ2-7; CDR3: CASSLGTPVYEQYF; DNA: TGTGCCAGCAGCTTAGGGACCCCAGTCTACGAGCAGTACTTC
length: 14; D: .; size: few; V: TRBV5-1; J: TRBJ1-1; CDR3: CASSLVQINTEAFF; DNA: TGCGCCAGCAGCTTGGTTCAGATAAACACTGAAGCTTTCTTT
length: 16; D: TRBD2; size: few; V: TRBV6-1; J: TRBJ2-1; CDR3: CASSEAPGGPYNEQFF; DNA: TGTGCCAGCAGTGAAGCTCCGGGAGGGCCGTACAATGAGCAGTTCTTC
length: 12; D: .; size: .; V: TRBV6-6; J: TRBJ1-5; CDR3: CASSPSNQPQHF; DNA: TGTGCCAGCAGTCCAAGCAATCAGCCCCAGCATTTT
length: 16; D: .; size: .; V: TRBV7-3; J: TRBJ2-2; CDR3: CASSSTGTPNTGELFF; DNA: TGTGCCAGCAGCTCAACCGGGACACCGAACACCGGGGAGCTGTTTTTT
length: 16; D: .; size: .; V: TRBV7-2; J: TRBJ1-3; CDR3: CASSLVGRGVWNTIYF; DNA: TGTGCCAGCAGCTTAGTAGGGAGGGGAGTATGGAACACCATATATTTT
length: 14; D: .; size: .; V: TRBV7-9; J: TRBJ1-5; CDR3: CASSISGSGQPQHF; DNA: TGTGCCAGCAGCATCTCGGGGTCGGGTCAGCCCCAGCATTTT
length: 15; D: .; size: .; V: TRBV19; J: TRBJ2-7; CDR3: CASSIDRGLSYEQYF; DNA: TGTGCCAGTAGTATAGACAGGGGACTCTCCTACGAGCAGTACTTC
length: 14; D: TRBD1; size: once; V: TRBV6-5; J: TRBJ2-1; CDR3: CASRGTGDVAEQFF; DNA: TGTGCCAGCAGGGGGACAGGAGACGTGGCTGAGCAGTTCTTC
length: 15; D: .; size: .; V: TRBV28; J: TRBJ1-6; CDR3: CASTPLPGGGSPLHF; DNA: TGTGCCAGCACCCCGCTCCCTGGGGGGGGGTCACCCCTCCACTTT
length: 13; D: .; size: .; V: TRBV12-3/TRBV12-4; J: TRBJ2-3; CDR3: CASSLRGTDTQYF; DNA: TGTGCCAGCAGTTTAAGAGGGACAGATACGCAGTATTTT
length: 15; D: TRBD2; size: .; V: TRBV7-8; J: TRBJ2-3; CDR3: CASSSLGGGTDTQYF; DNA: TGTGCCAGCAGCTCCCTCGGGGGGGGCACAGATACGCAGTATTTT
length: 16; D: TRBD2; size: .; V: TRBV14; J: TRBJ2-5; CDR3: CASSLLAGISQETQYF; DNA: TGTGCCAGCAGCCTACTAGCGGGTATTAGTCAAGAGACCCAGTACTTC
length: 16; D: .; size: .; V: TRBV4-3; J: TRBJ1-3; CDR3: CASSQAFLSSGNTIYF; DNA: TGCGCCAGCAGCCAAGCGTTCCTCTCCTCTGGAAACACCATATATTTT
length: 14; D: .; size: .; V: TRBV6-5; J: TRBJ2-5; CDR3: CASSPRASQETQYF; DNA: TGTGCCAGCAGCCCCCGGGCCTCACAAGAGACCCAGTACTTC
length: 12; D: .; size: .; V: TRBV12-3/TRBV12-4; J: TRBJ1-5; CDR3: CASSLGIQPQHF; DNA: TGTGCCAGCAGTTTAGGCATTCAGCCCCAGCATTTT
length: 13; D: TRBD1; size: .; V: TRBV7-2; J: TRBJ2-7; CDR3: CASSWGQGYEQYF; DNA: TGTGCCAGCAGCTGGGGACAGGGCTACGAGCAGTACTTC
length: 16; D: .; size: .; V: TRBV6-1; J: TRBJ1-1; CDR3: CASSDALRVLNTEAFF; DNA: TGTGCCAGCAGTGACGCCCTTAGGGTATTGAACACTGAAGCTTTCTTT
length: 18; D: .; size: .; V: TRBV19; J: TRBJ1-4; CDR3: CASSIAPLRQSYNEKLFF; DNA: TGTGCCAGTAGTATAGCCCCCCTTCGACAGAGTTACAATGAAAAACTGTTTTTT
length: 13; D: TRBD1; size: .; V: TRBV6-5; J: TRBJ2-2; CDR3: CASTFRGTGELFF; DNA: TGTGCCAGCACCTTCAGGGGGACCGGGGAGCTGTTTTTT
length: 14; D: .; size: .; V: TRBV20-1; J: TRBJ1-3; CDR3: CSASMGFSGNTIYF; DNA: TGCAGTGCTAGTATGGGATTCTCTGGAAACACCATATATTTT